A single sample is the source of the 13 T cell receptor beta chains below, sequenced in a study of cytomegalovirus exposure and HLA in healthy donors. The PCR made use of 60 Vbeta and 13 Jbeta primers. Assay used: immunoSEQ multiplex PCR; TCRdb lists only in-frame clones, some missing. There are more than 95,000 clones in the sample; over 65% occur only once, and more than 8% lies in the top ten. The specimen was PBMCs. All receptors come from a middle-aged man in good health and CMV-seropositive.

V usage is TRBV5-4 and J usage is TRBJ2-2, with D perhaps TRBD2 (5 bases). This CDR3 comprises 15 residues. The V and J ends lost 0 bases and 4 bases respectively, with 10 bases between them. Germline-derived CDR1 and CDR2 are SGHNT and YYREEE (reference sequence). The CDR3 nucleotides are TGTGCCAGCAGCTTGGACCAGCGGAGCACCGGGGAGCTGTTTTTT. Translating it yields CASSLDQRSTGELFF.

The chain links TRBV28 to TRBJ2-5; 10 bases match TRBD2. With V trimmed by 6 bases and J by 0 bases, 7 bases remained unmatched. Germline V gives CDR1 MDHEN, CDR2 SYDVKM. This CDR3 region has 16 residues. CDR3 in DNA: TGTGCCAGCAGCGCCACCGGACTAGCGGACCAAGAGACCCAGTACTTC. It is translated as CASSATGLADQETQYF.

This clone came up a few times. The chain recombines TRBV11-3 with TRBJ1-1; 12 positions agree with TRBD1. This CDR3 contains 15 residues. The J segment lost 4 bases and the V segment lost 1 base, leaving 1 base of the junction unmatched. Germline-derived CDR1 and CDR2 are SGHNT and YENEEA. CDR3 amino acids: CASSLVGQGATEAFF. In DNA, the CDR3 is TGTGCCAGCAGCTTAGTGGGACAGGGGGCCACTGAAGCTTTCTTT. Full variable domain (remainder filled in from reference TRBV11-3 and TRBJ1-1): EAGVVQSPRYKIIEKKQPVAFWCNPISGHNTLYWYLQNLGQGPELLIRYENEEAVDDSQLPKDRFSAERLKGVDSTLKIQPAELGDSAVYLCASSLVGQGATEAFFGQGTRLTVV.

The genes are TRBV11-3 and TRBJ2-5; tentatively, D is TRBD2 (7 bases). The CDR3 contains 14 residues. Germline V CDR1 and CDR2: SGHNT, YENEEA. Trimming shortened V by 4 bases and J by 5 bases, and 14 bases separated the two germline ends. The CDR3 is CASSSGEGKETQYF. CDR3 in DNA: TGTGCCAGCAGCTCAGGGGAGGGGAAGGAGACCCAGTACTTC.

This chain connects TRBV13 to TRBJ1-4; 10 nucleotides match TRBD1. The CDR3 is made up of 15 amino acids. Trimming removed 5 bases from V and 7 bases from J; junction bases left unmatched: 7. In germline, CDR1 is PRHDT, CDR2 FYEKMQ (reference sequence). The CDR3 region is CASSAWTGGGEKLFF. Here the CDR3 DNA reads TGTGCCAGCAGCGCGTGGACAGGGGGAGGTGAAAAACTGTTTTTT.

Turning to this clone: Relative to the germline gene, one junction end is altered; a read error may explain this. The same CDR3 arises from other DNA sequences in this sample as well. This chain connects TRBV5-1 to TRBJ1-2; D unclear. CDR1 SGHRS and CDR2 YFSETQ come from the germline V gene. This CDR3 comprises 13 residues. DNA for the CDR3: TGTGCCAGCAGCCCGGACTTACTATATGGCTACACCTTC. Encoded protein: CASSPDLLYGYTF. Using reference TRBV5-1 and TRBJ1-2 for the parts outside the CDR3, the full variable domain is KAGVTQTPRYLIKTRGQQVTLSCSPISGHRSVSWYQQTPGQGLQFLFEYFSETQRNKGNFPGRFSGRQFSNSRSEMNVSTLELGDSALYLCASSPDLLYGYTFGSGTRLTVV.

This clone occurred a few times. J is TRBJ2-7 and V is TRBV6-5; D not resolved. This CDR3 contains 14 residues. The V end lost 4 bases, the J end lost 2 bases, and 12 bases lay between the germline ends. The V gene's germline CDR1 is MNHEY and CDR2 SVGAGI. The CDR3 region has the DNA TGTGCCAGCAGTTTAAGCGCGGAGCCCTACGAGCAGTACTTC. Its protein product is CASSLSAEPYEQYF.

The rearrangement uses TRBV9 and TRBJ2-2; TRBD2 aligns across 7 bases. CDR1 is SGDLS, CDR2 YYNGEE, per germline. With V trimmed by 8 bases and J by 6 bases, 10 bases remained unmatched. The CDR3 sequence is 14 residues long. CDR3 loop: CASETGTTSGELFF. Written as DNA, the CDR3 is TGTGCCAGTGAGACCGGGACTACCTCCGGGGAGCTGTTTTTT.

This clone has just a few counts. The chain couples TRBV27 to TRBJ2-2; D possibly corresponds to TRBD2 (6 bases). This CDR3 has 17 residues. In germline, CDR1 is MNHEY, CDR2 SMNVEV (reference sequence). V was clipped by 6 bases and J by 2 bases, with 19 bases between them. In DNA, the CDR3 is TGTGCCAGCAGGGGATCTAACAGGACTATAAACACCGGGGAGCTGTTTTTT. Protein product: CASRGSNRTINTGELFF.

The rearrangement uses TRBV6-5 and TRBJ2-7, with no clear D. The CDR3 totals 13 residues. Germline V CDR1 and CDR2: MNHEY, SVGAGI. V shed 3 bases and J shed 4 bases, with 10 bases lying between them. In DNA form, the CDR3 reads TGTGCCAGCAGTTATACTGACAAATACGAGCAGTACTTC. Its translation is CASSYTDKYEQYF.

This rearrangement joins TRBV5-4 to TRBJ2-3; 7 bases are a match to TRBD2. CDR1 is SGHNT, CDR2 YYREEE, per germline (reference sequence). Unmatched junction bases numbered 1, after V lost 2 bases and J lost 1 base. This CDR3 spans 14 amino acids. For the CDR3, the DNA is TGTGCCAGCAGCTTAAGCGGGGGCACAGATACGCAGTATTTT. Translation gives CASSLSGGTDTQYF.

The gene calls are TRBV19 and TRBJ2-5; 13 nucleotides match TRBD2. CDR3 length: 15 amino acids. Germline CDR1 LNHDA, CDR2 SQIVND (reference sequence). Losses at the gene ends were 7 bases for V and 5 bases for J; bases not matched to a gene: 7. The CDR3 spells CASTFGTSGVETQYF. As DNA, the CDR3 is TGTGCCAGTACGTTTGGGACTAGCGGGGTCGAGACCCAGTACTTC.

The chain is built from TRBV5-1 and TRBJ1-1; D is undetermined. Per germline, CDR1 SGHRS and CDR2 YFSETQ. This CDR3 has 15 residues. The V gene lost 7 bases and the J gene lost 1 base, with 17 bases spanning the gap. The CDR3 DNA is TGCGCCAGCCTCCCGGGTTGGGGAGCGAACACTGAAGCTTTCTTT. This codes for CASLPGWGANTEAFF.